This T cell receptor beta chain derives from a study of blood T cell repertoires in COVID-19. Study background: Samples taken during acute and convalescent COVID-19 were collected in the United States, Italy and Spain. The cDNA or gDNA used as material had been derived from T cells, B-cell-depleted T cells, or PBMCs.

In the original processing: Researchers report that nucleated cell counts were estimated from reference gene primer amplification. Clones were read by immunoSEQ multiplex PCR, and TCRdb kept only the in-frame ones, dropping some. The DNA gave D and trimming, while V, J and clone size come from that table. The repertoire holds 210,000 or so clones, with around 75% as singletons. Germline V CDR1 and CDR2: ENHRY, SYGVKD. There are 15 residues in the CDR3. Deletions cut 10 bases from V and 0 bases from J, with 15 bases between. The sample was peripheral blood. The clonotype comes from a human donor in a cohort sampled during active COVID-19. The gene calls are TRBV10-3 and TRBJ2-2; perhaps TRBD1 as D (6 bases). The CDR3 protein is CATAPGTPNTGELFF. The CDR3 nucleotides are TGTGCCACCGCCCCCGGGACACCGAACACCGGGGAGCTGTTTTTT.